Only a few counts were recorded for the clone carrying this T cell receptor (beta chain). Its antigen is still unknown. The entry originates in a study of T-cell memory formation after mild COVID-19. About the research overall: TCR clusters mostly belonged to single donors.

Regarding the study as a whole: Clones that contracted from day 15 to 85 had balanced CD4/CD8; later expanders were CD4+ biased.

Using constant-segment primers, 5'RACE produced TCR alpha and TCR beta cDNA libraries carrying sample barcodes and UMIs. From the 5' RACE reads, TCRdb called clonotypes with MiXCR, one entry per CDR3 protein. The repertoire holds 40,000 to 60,000 distinct CDR3 sequences, with 25% to 30% as singletons. There are 12 residues in the CDR3. With 4 bases removed from V and 4 bases from J, the gap between germline ends came to 10 bases. Germline V gene lookup returns CDR1 SQVTM and CDR2 ANQGSEA. V is TRBV29-1 and J is TRBJ2-5; possibly TRBD2 for D (6 bases). The material sequenced was PBMCs or a T cell subset sorted from them (not recorded which). The sequence came from a man younger than 35 who had mild COVID-19 (a few samples of this study predate the infection). Cell type and time point are not known. CDR3 sequence: CSVGSGGETQYF. The CDR3 nucleotides are TGCAGCGTTGGTTCCGGGGGAGAGACCCAGTACTTC.